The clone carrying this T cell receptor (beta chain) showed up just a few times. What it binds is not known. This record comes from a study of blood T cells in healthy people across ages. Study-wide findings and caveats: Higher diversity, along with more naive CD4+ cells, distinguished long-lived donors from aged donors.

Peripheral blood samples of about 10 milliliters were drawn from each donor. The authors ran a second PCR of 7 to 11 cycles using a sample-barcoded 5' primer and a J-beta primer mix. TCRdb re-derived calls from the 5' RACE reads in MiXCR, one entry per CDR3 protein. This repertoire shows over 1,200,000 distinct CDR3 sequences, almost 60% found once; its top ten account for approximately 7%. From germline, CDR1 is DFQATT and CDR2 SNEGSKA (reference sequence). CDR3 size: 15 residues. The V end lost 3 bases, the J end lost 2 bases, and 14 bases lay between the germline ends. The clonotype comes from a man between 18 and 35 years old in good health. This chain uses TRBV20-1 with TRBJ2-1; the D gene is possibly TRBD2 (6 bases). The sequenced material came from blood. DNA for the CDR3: TGCAGTGCTAGTATTCGGGAGCGCGCCTACAATGAGCAGTTCTTC. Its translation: CSASIRERAYNEQFF.